This T cell receptor (beta chain) was retrieved from a study of blood T cell repertoires in COVID-19. Study-wide background: PBMCs, B-cell-depleted T cells, or T cells were the source of the cDNA or gDNA that made up the material.

In the authors' methods: Using reference gene primer amplification, nucleated cell counts were estimated. Assay: immunoSEQ multiplex PCR; the TCRdb copy retains only in-frame clones and omits some. That table gives V, J and clone size, and the DNA gave D and trimming. This sample has hundreds of thousands of clones; 75% to 90% occur once, and the top ten carry 8% to 10%. Participant-given clinical history determined each cohort assignment. The germline V gene encodes CDR1 SQVTM and CDR2 ANQGSEA. V dropped 7 bases and J dropped 3 bases, with 15 bases sitting between them. The CDR3 has 14 residues. This receptor was taken from a woman aged 40-49 years who had recovered from COVID-19. The sample was PBMCs or T cells enriched from blood (not recorded which). This chain links TRBV29-1 with TRBJ2-2; D possibly corresponds to TRBD2 (7 bases). CDR3 nucleotides: TGCAGCGCTGGGGGGGGCGCTTACACCGGGGAGCTGTTTTTT. Its protein product is CSAGGGAYTGELFF.